The 6 T cell receptor beta chains below come from one sample, sequenced in a study of T cell responses to AZD1222 COVID-19 vaccine. Assay used: immunoSEQ multiplex PCR; TCRdb lists only in-frame clones, some missing. The sample contains 150,000 to 200,000 clones, 80% to 95% of which appear only once. Here the sequenced sample was peripheral blood, taken 28 days after the second dose of the MenACWY control vaccine. All receptors come from an adult who received the MenACWY meningococcal vaccine as a control.

The V and J genes are TRBV4-3 and TRBJ1-1; D is unresolved. V lost 1 base to trimming and J lost 1 base, with 7 bases between them. Per germline, CDR1 LGHNA and CDR2 YSLEER. This CDR3 region has 14 residues. The CDR3, as DNA: TGCGCCAGCAGCCAAGTATCGCGGAACACTGAAGCTTTCTTT. Translated, it gives CASSQVSRNTEAFF.

The J gene is TRBJ1-3, the V gene TRBV7-2; D ambiguous. The CDR3 has 16 amino acids. Trimming removed 3 bases from V and 2 bases from J, with 14 bases in between. Looked up from germline, CDR1 is SGHTA and CDR2 is FQGNSA. Here the CDR3 reads CASSLGSVKAGNTIYF. CDR3 sequence (DNA): TGTGCCAGCAGCTTGGGTAGCGTTAAGGCTGGAAACACCATATATTTT.

The chain combines TRBV5-1 with TRBJ1-1; D not resolved. The V gene lost 3 bases and the J gene lost 3 bases, with 9 bases spanning the gap. Per the germline V gene, CDR1 is SGHRS and CDR2 is YFSETQ. CDR3 length equals 13 residues. In DNA, the CDR3 is TGCGCCAGCAGCTCTCCACTAGACACTGAAGCTTTCTTT. It encodes CASSSPLDTEAFF.

DNA of the CDR3: TGTGCCTTCCGGGACAGGACTAATGAAAAACTGTTTTTT. This translates into CAFRDRTNEKLFF. The rearrangement joins TRBV30 to TRBJ1-4; TRBD1 aligns across 8 bases. This CDR3 comprises 13 residues. Unmatched junction bases numbered 3, after V lost 7 bases and J lost 2 bases. Germline CDR1 and CDR2: GTSNPN and SVGIG (reference sequence).

This clone came up once. V usage is TRBV6-5 and J usage is TRBJ1-1; D call uncertain. Germline CDR1 MNHEY, CDR2 SVGAGI. CDR3 length equals 13 residues. V was trimmed by 4 bases and J by 0 bases, leaving 6 bases between them. CDR3 DNA sequence: TGTGCCAGCAGTTCCCATTTGAACACTGAAGCTTTCTTT. Its protein product is CASSSHLNTEAFF.

The genes are TRBV28 and TRBJ2-2; D remains unclear. With 9 bases removed from V and 0 bases from J, the gap between germline ends came to 14 bases. The CDR3 totals 15 residues. In germline, CDR1 is MDHEN, CDR2 SYDVKM. CDR3 bases: TGTGCCAGTAGGGCCGGGCCTGCGAACACCGGGGAGCTGTTTTTT. Translated, it gives CASRAGPANTGELFF.